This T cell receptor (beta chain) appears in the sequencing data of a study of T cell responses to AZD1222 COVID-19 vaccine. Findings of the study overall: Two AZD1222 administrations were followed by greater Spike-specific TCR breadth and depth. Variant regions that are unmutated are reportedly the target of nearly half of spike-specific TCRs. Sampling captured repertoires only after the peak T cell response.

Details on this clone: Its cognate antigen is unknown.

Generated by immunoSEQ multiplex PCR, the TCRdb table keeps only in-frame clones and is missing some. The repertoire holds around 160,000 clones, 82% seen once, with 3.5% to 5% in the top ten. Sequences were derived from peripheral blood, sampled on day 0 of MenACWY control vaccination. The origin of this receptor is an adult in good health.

The DNA of the CDR3 is TGTGCCATCAGTGAGTCGGTCCGGGAGCTTTACTATGGCTACACCTTC. Residues: CAISESVRELYYGYTF. This sequence joins TRBV10-3 and TRBJ1-2; D ambiguous. The germline V gene has CDR1 ENHRY and CDR2 SYGVKD. The length of the CDR3 is 16 residues. Trimming pared 0 bases from V and 3 bases from J, leaving 14 bases between.